This T cell receptor beta chain was sequenced during a study of blood T cell repertoires in COVID-19. Background on the study: The United States, Italy and Spain provided the acute and convalescent COVID-19 samples.

This CDR3 has 15 residues. Trimming pared 5 bases from V and 6 bases from J, leaving 17 bases between. Germline V gene data show CDR1 as SGHTA and CDR2 as FQGNSA. Profiling relied on immunoSEQ multiplex PCR, and the TCRdb table lists in-frame clones only, not all of them. The table records 140,000 to 150,000 clones, approximately 84% of them present only once. The specimen was peripheral blood. This sequence originates from a human donor with acute or convalescent COVID-19. The donor label of this sample is uncertain. The rearrangement links TRBV7-2 to TRBJ2-1, with TRBD2 as a possible D gene (6 bases). Written as DNA, the CDR3 is TGTGCCAGCAGCGCGCCGGGACTTCCTATCAATGAGCAGTTCTTC. It specifies CASSAPGLPINEQFF.